This T cell receptor (beta chain) emerged from a study of blood T cell repertoires in COVID-19. There are 14 residues in the CDR3. Trimming shortened V by 7 bases and J by 7 bases, and 16 bases separated the two germline ends. The germline CDR1 and CDR2 sequences are LGHDT and YNNKEL (reference sequence). This clone was seen a single time. Sequencing used immunoSEQ multiplex PCR; TCRdb keeps in-frame clones, though not all of them. Of about 500,000 clones listed, 87% are singletons. The TCR sequence derives from a woman aged 18-29 years who had recovered from COVID-19. The sample taken for sequencing was PBMCs or T cells enriched from blood (not recorded which). This chain joins TRBV3-1 (or the pseudogene TRBV3-2) and TRBJ2-2; no definite D call. CDR3 DNA: TGTGCCAGCACGCCCGGCCGGAGCATCGGGGAGCTGTTTTTT. It is translated as CASTPGRSIGELFF.